The 20 T cell receptor beta chains given below trace back to one sample, sequenced in a study of T cell responses to AZD1222 COVID-19 vaccine. This table comes from immunoSEQ multiplex PCR, and its TCRdb copy is limited to in-frame clones, with some not included. The sample holds roughly 190,000 clones, roughly 93% seen once. The specimen was peripheral blood, collected on day 0 of AZD1222 vaccination. The receptors originated from an adult in good health.

V usage is TRBV5-1 and J usage is TRBJ1-3; tentative D call: TRBD1 (5 bases). The CDR3 is 14 residues long. Germline CDR1 and CDR2: SGHRS and YFSETQ. The V end was cut by 2 bases, the J end by 2 bases, with 8 bases between. CDR3 sequence (DNA): TGCGCCAGCAGCTTCGAGGGGACTGGAAACACCATATATTTT. Residues: CASSFEGTGNTIYF.

The chain carries TRBV19 and TRBJ1-6; D gene ambiguous. The V gene lost 7 bases and the J gene lost 1 base, with 14 bases spanning the gap. Germline V gene data show CDR1 as LNHDA and CDR2 as SQIVND (reference sequence). CDR3 length equals 16 residues. CDR3 amino acids: CASTNGGESYNSPLHF. For the CDR3, the DNA is TGTGCCAGTACCAACGGTGGGGAGTCCTATAATTCACCCCTCCACTTT. Drawing the rest from reference TRBV19 and TRBJ1-6, the complete variable domain is DGGITQSPKYLFRKEGQNVTLSCEQNLNHDAMYWYRQDPGQGLRLIYYSQIVNDFQKGDIAEGYSVSREKKESFPLTVTSAQKNPTAFYLCASTNGGESYNSPLHFGNGTRLTVT.

The chain recombines TRBV6-5 with TRBJ2-1; 8 positions agree with TRBD1. Germline assignment: CDR1 MNHEY and CDR2 SVGAGI. This CDR3 is 13 amino acids long. Unmatched junction bases numbered 4, after V lost 4 bases and J lost 8 bases. CDR3 loop: CASSWTGLDEQFF. The CDR3 DNA sequence: TGTGCCAGCAGTTGGACAGGGTTGGATGAGCAGTTCTTC.

This chain uses TRBV3-1 (or the pseudogene TRBV3-2) with TRBJ2-5; unclear D gene. The CDR3 covers 13 residues. V was trimmed by 8 bases and J by 1 base, leaving 11 bases between them. The germline V gene has CDR1 LGHDT and CDR2 YNNKEL (reference sequence). The chain's CDR3 is CASRRIPQETQYF. Written as DNA, the CDR3 is TGTGCCAGCCGACGGATCCCCCAAGAGACCCAGTACTTC.

This chain joins TRBV19 and TRBJ1-2; D is unresolved. V was cut by 7 bases and J by 8 bases, with 14 bases left in between. From germline, CDR1 is LNHDA and CDR2 SQIVND (reference sequence). The CDR3 loop spans 12 amino acids. The CDR3 DNA is TGTGCCAGTAATAGGGCAATTGAAGGCTACACCTTC. This encodes CASNRAIEGYTF.

Details on this clone: This CDR3 is also generated by other DNA sequences in the sample. The gene calls are TRBV6-2 or TRBV6-3 and TRBJ2-1; D is ambiguous. This CDR3 is 11 amino acids long. Trimming took 5 bases from V and 7 from J, leaving 6 bases between them. Per the germline V gene, CDR1 is MNHEY and CDR2 is SVGEGT. The chain's CDR3 is CASSPLNEQFF. CDR3 in DNA: TGTGCCAGCAGTCCCTTAAATGAGCAGTTCTTC.

The CDR3 loop reads CSVIPRANTEAFF. CDR3 sequence (DNA): TGCAGCGTCATCCCCCGGGCTAACACTGAAGCTTTCTTT. V and J are TRBV29-1 and TRBJ1-1; D not resolved. Germline CDR1 is SQVTM and CDR2 is ANQGSEA. The CDR3 extends over 13 amino acids. The V gene lost 6 bases and the J gene lost 2 bases, with 13 bases spanning the gap.

This clone came up once. The gene calls are TRBV5-1 and TRBJ2-1; D uncertain. V lost 5 bases and J 7 bases, leaving 13 bases between the germline ends. Germline CDR1 is SGHRS and CDR2 is YFSETQ. CDR3 length: 13 residues. The CDR3: CASRTEGGNEQFF. CDR3 coding DNA: TGCGCCAGCAGGACGGAAGGTGGGAATGAGCAGTTCTTC.

This CDR3 is CASSNRRFKGNTEAFF. As DNA, the CDR3 is TGCGCCAGCAGCAACCGACGGTTTAAGGGGAACACTGAAGCTTTCTTT. J is TRBJ1-1 and V is TRBV5-1; D remains unclear. CDR1 is SGHRS, CDR2 YFSETQ, per germline. V was clipped by 4 bases and J by 1 base, with 17 bases between them. The CDR3 spans 16 residues.

The V and J genes are TRBV18 and TRBJ2-7, with 10 bases aligning to TRBD1. The CDR3 runs to 18 residues. CDR1 KGHSH and CDR2 LQKENI come from the germline V gene. The V gene end was trimmed by 1 base and the J gene end by 6 bases; junction bases not matched to a gene: 15. CDR3 in DNA: TGTGCCAGCTCACCACGCCTCTTAGGCGGACAGGGGGAAACCGAGCAGTACTTC. Translating it yields CASSPRLLGGQGETEQYF.

This clone was observed a few times. The V gene is TRBV27, the J gene TRBJ2-7; D not certain. The V end was cut by 4 bases, the J end by 12 bases, with 25 bases between. The length of the CDR3 is 15 residues. Germline-derived CDR1 and CDR2 are MNHEY and SMNVEV (reference sequence). The CDR3 reads CASSYSQAYSSTPYF. In DNA, the CDR3 is TGTGCCAGCAGTTATAGCCAGGCTTACTCTTCTACTCCGTACTTC.

CDR3 DNA sequence: TGTGCCAGCAGTGAATGGACAGGGGATACTGAAGCTTTCTTT. Its translation is CASSEWTGDTEAFF. The chain couples TRBV6-4 to TRBJ1-1; TRBD1 matches 9 bases. The V gene's germline CDR1 is MRHNA and CDR2 SNTAGT. The V segment lost 3 bases and the J segment 5 bases; nucleotides outside the gene matches: 4. The CDR3 consists of 14 residues.

This clone was found a few times. The rearrangement joins TRBV6-5 to TRBJ1-1, with 7 bases that match TRBD1. CDR3 length equals 15 residues. With 4 bases clipped from V and 2 bases from J, the junction kept 7 bases outside the gene matches. CDR1 is MNHEY, CDR2 SVGAGI, per germline. The chain's CDR3 is CASSSWDSKNTEAFF. In DNA, the CDR3 is TGTGCCAGCAGTTCCTGGGACAGCAAAAACACTGAAGCTTTCTTT.

This chain connects TRBV6-5 to TRBJ2-7; the D is unclear. Germline V gene sequence: CDR1 MNHEY, CDR2 SVGAGI. The CDR3 is 15 residues long. Trimming cost V 5 bases and J 3 bases, with 17 bases left between them. CDR3 sequence (DNA): TGTGCCAGCAGTACTTCCGACCCGGTAGGCTACGAGCAGTACTTC. This encodes CASSTSDPVGYEQYF.

This chain links TRBV6-5 with TRBJ2-5; TRBD1 matches at 12 bases. The germline gives CDR1 MNHEY, CDR2 SVGAGI. V trimming: 6 bases; J trimming: 5 bases; junction bases outside the gene matches: 4. This CDR3 region has 14 residues. The CDR3, as DNA: TGTGCCAGCAGCGGGGACAGGGGGCTGGAGACCCAGTACTTC. Protein sequence: CASSGDRGLETQYF.

The rearrangement joins TRBV2 to TRBJ1-6, with a possible D match to TRBD1 (5 bases). The CDR3 has 14 residues. In germline, CDR1 is SNHLY, CDR2 FYNNEI. V lost 3 bases and J 7 bases, leaving 10 bases between the germline ends. CDR3 protein: CASSEGQINSPLHF. The DNA for the CDR3 is TGTGCCAGCAGTGAGGGGCAGATAAATTCACCCCTCCACTTT.

The chain is built from TRBV19 and TRBJ1-1; 7 nucleotides match TRBD1. CDR3 size: 16 residues. The germline gives CDR1 LNHDA, CDR2 SQIVND (reference sequence). Trimming removed 3 bases from V and 0 bases from J; junction bases left unmatched: 7. The CDR3 DNA is TGTGCCAGTAGTATTTCTACAGGGGATATGAACACTGAAGCTTTCTTT. As protein: CASSISTGDMNTEAFF.

The chain recombines TRBV5-6 with TRBJ2-7; D unclear. The CDR3 totals 16 residues. Trimming left V 0 bases short and J 2 bases short, with 15 bases between. CDR1 and CDR2 (germline): SGHDT, YYEEEE. The chain's CDR3 is CASSLDRKHHPYEQYF. CDR3 sequence (DNA): TGTGCCAGCAGCTTGGATCGTAAACACCACCCCTACGAGCAGTACTTC.

V and J are TRBV27 and TRBJ1-1, with D tentatively TRBD1 (5 bases). V lost 5 bases to trimming and J lost 0 bases, with 13 bases between them. Germline loops: CDR1 MNHEY, CDR2 SMNVEV (reference sequence). The CDR3 loop spans 15 amino acids. The CDR3 is CASSTGGDLNTEAFF. The CDR3 coding sequence is TGTGCCAGCAGTACCGGGGGGGACCTGAACACTGAAGCTTTCTTT.

The J gene is TRBJ2-3, the V gene TRBV13, with D hard to call. The germline V gene has CDR1 PRHDT and CDR2 FYEKMQ (reference sequence). The CDR3 runs 14 residues. The ends were cut back, 5 bases at V and 0 bases at J, with 9 bases in the middle. The CDR3 is CASSTRTSTDTQYF. Here the CDR3 DNA reads TGTGCCAGCAGCACCCGGACCAGCACAGATACGCAGTATTTT. Combining the CDR3 with reference TRBV13 and TRBJ2-3 gives the whole variable domain AAGVIQSPRHLIKEKRETATLKCYPIPRHDTVYWYQQGPGQDPQFLISFYEKMQSDKGSIPDRFSAQQFSDYHSELNMSSLELGDSALYFCASSTRTSTDTQYFGPGTRLTVL.